This T cell receptor (beta chain) was sequenced during a study of blood T cells in healthy people across ages. The second PCR ran roughly 6 to 11 cycles with a sample-barcoded 5' primer and J-beta primers. Every sample produced at least 3 million CDR3-containing paired-end reads. In TCRdb, the 5' RACE reads were re-called with MiXCR into one record per CDR3 protein. This table has about 560,000 distinct CDR3 sequences, approximately 26% appearing once. There are 14 residues in the CDR3. This clonotype was counted ten times or more. The sample also formed part of further work on T cells of mothers and their children. As that report states: Samples were provided by three healthy Caucasian mothers and their six children. With the M1S primer of the second PCR, sample barcodes and 2-4 random nucleotides were added.

V and J are TRBV12-3 or TRBV12-4 and TRBJ2-5; D is possibly TRBD1 or TRBD2 (5 bases each). Gene TRBJ2-1 matches the end of the DNA better, so the J call may be wrong. Sequenced sample: blood. The receptor was isolated from a boy aged 2 to 9 in good health. This chain's CDR3 is CASSPGGRPNEQFF. The DNA of the CDR3 is TGTGCCAGCAGTCCTGGGGGTCGCCCAAATGAGCAGTTCTTC.